The 27 T cell receptor beta chains listed next were all sequenced from one sample in a study of beta chain features in type 1 diabetes. TCRB transcripts that were expressed got sequenced, as all of the isolated RNA had been reverse transcribed. Here immunoSEQ multiplex PCR was the method, and the copy in TCRdb shows in-frame clones only, minus some. This table holds 35,000 to 50,000 clones, 50% found once. The material sequenced was stem cell memory CD4+ T cells from blood. Receptors originate from a woman aged 25 to 39 in good health.

The chain employs TRBV28 and TRBJ2-1; TRBD1 agrees at 7 bases. CDR3 length: 14 residues. V trimming: 6 bases; J trimming: 2 bases; junction bases outside the gene matches: 4. Germline-derived CDR1 and CDR2 are MDHEN and SYDVKM. CDR3 coding DNA: TGTGCCAGCAGACAGGGACAGCCCTACAATGAGCAGTTCTTC. Its translation: CASRQGQPYNEQFF.

This clone was picked up a small number of times. This sequence joins TRBV4-3 and TRBJ2-7; 10 positions match TRBD1. This CDR3 region has 14 residues. The V and J ends lost 5 bases and 3 bases, in that order; junction bases with no gene match: 4. From germline, CDR1 is LGHNA and CDR2 YSLEER. CDR3 residues: CASSDRDRGYEQYF. The CDR3 bases are TGCGCCAGCAGCGACCGGGACAGGGGCTACGAGCAGTACTTC.

The CDR3 DNA follows: TGTGCCAGCAACGGACAGGGGCCCCAAGAGACCCAGTACTTC. Protein: CASNGQGPQETQYF. The rearrangement joins TRBV2 to TRBJ2-5; TRBD1 matches 9 bases. Trimming cost V 7 bases and J 1 base; bases outside gene matches: 4. The CDR3 is made up of 14 amino acids. Germline values: CDR1 SNHLY, CDR2 FYNNEI. The whole variable domain, remainder taken from reference TRBV2 and TRBJ2-5, is EPEVTQTPSHQVTQMGQEVILRCVPISNHLYFYWYRQILGQKVEFLVSFYNNEISEKSEIFDDQFSVERPDGSNFTLKIRSTKLEDSAMYFCASNGQGPQETQYFGPGTRLLVL.

This clone was found a few times. The chain uses TRBV5-5 and TRBJ2-5, with TRBD1 matching over 8 bases. The V gene's germline CDR1 is SGHKS and CDR2 YYEKEE (reference sequence). With V trimmed by 4 bases and J by 2 bases, 7 bases remained unmatched. The CDR3 has 15 amino acids. CDR3 in DNA: TGTGCCAGCAGCCCCCCGACAGGGGCACAAGAGACCCAGTACTTC. Translation: CASSPPTGAQETQYF.

This clone was counted a few times. CDR3 nucleotide sequence: TGTGCCTGGACTAGCGGGATTGGGCAGACCCAGTACTTC. Translating gives CAWTSGIGQTQYF. The chain has TRBV30 and TRBJ2-5, with TRBD2 matching 9 bases. This CDR3 is 13 amino acids long. V lost 4 bases to trimming and J lost 6 bases; unmatched junction nucleotides: 6. CDR1 and CDR2 from the germline V gene are GTSNPN and SVGIG (reference sequence).

This clone has just a few counts. A read error may produce the germline difference seen at one junction end. The CDR3 sequence is CASSSPGLAGRTDTQYF. DNA for the CDR3: TGTGCCAGCAGCTCGCCCGGATTAGCGGGACGCACTGATACGCAGTATTTT. V gene TRBV7-2 combines with J gene TRBJ2-3; 8 bases are a match to TRBD2. The CDR3 has 17 amino acids. CDR1 is SGHTA, CDR2 FQGNSA, per germline.

The CDR3 here is CASSALAGGVRETQYF. In DNA, the CDR3 is TGTGCCAGCAGCGCTCTAGCGGGGGGTGTTCGGGAGACCCAGTACTTC. The genes are TRBV7-2 and TRBJ2-5, with 11 bases that match TRBD2. J gave up 5 bases and V 5 bases, and 10 bases lay outside the gene matches. The germline V gene encodes CDR1 SGHTA and CDR2 FQGNSA. This CDR3 has 16 amino acids.

The chain links TRBV11-2 to TRBJ2-7; TRBD1 agrees at 10 bases. Germline V gives CDR1 SGHAT, CDR2 FQNNGV. There are 14 residues in the CDR3. The V gene end was trimmed by 3 bases and the J gene end by 5 bases; junction bases not matched to a gene: 4. CDR3 sequence: CASSLDRGGNEQYF. The CDR3 bases are TGTGCCAGCAGCTTGGACAGGGGGGGAAACGAGCAGTACTTC.

V is TRBV7-2 and J is TRBJ2-1, with D maybe TRBD2 (5 bases). Looked up from germline, CDR1 is SGHTA and CDR2 is FQGNSA. Trimming removed 5 bases at V and 9 bases at J, with 11 bases between. This CDR3 region has 12 residues. The CDR3 DNA follows: TGTGCCAGCAGCCGCCCCGGAGGTGAGCAGTTCTTC. As protein: CASSRPGGEQFF.

The chain has TRBV5-4 and TRBJ2-5, with a tentative D call TRBD2 (7 bases). There are 17 residues in the CDR3. V was pared by 0 bases and J by 2 bases, with 17 bases between. From germline, CDR1 is SGHNT and CDR2 YYREEE (reference sequence). The CDR3 region has the DNA TGTGCCAGCAGCTTGGGGGGAGGGGGGCTAAGTCAAGAGACCCAGTACTTC. As protein: CASSLGGGGLSQETQYF.

J is TRBJ2-7 and V is TRBV27; a possible D gene is TRBD2 (5 bases). V was shortened by 5 bases and J by 7 bases, with 15 bases between the two germline ends. This CDR3 is built from 13 residues. Germline values: CDR1 MNHEY, CDR2 SMNVEV (reference sequence). CDR3 nucleotide sequence: TGTGCCAGCAGTCTGCTGCTAGCTGGTGAGCAGTACTTC. Translating gives CASSLLLAGEQYF.

The chain uses TRBV18 and TRBJ2-4; no definite D call. Deletions cut 5 bases from V and 5 bases from J, with 19 bases between. There are 16 residues in the CDR3. CDR1 and CDR2 (germline): KGHSH, LQKENI. The CDR3 nucleotides read TGTGCCAGCTCATTCCTCGTCGCCCAGGCAGAAAACATTCAGTACTTC. Residues: CASSFLVAQAENIQYF.

The chain links TRBV9 to TRBJ2-5; 13 nucleotides match TRBD2. The V and J ends lost 6 bases and 5 bases, in that order; junction bases with no gene match: 10. Germline lookup yields CDR1 SGDLS and CDR2 YYNGEE. The CDR3 is made up of 16 amino acids. CDR3 nucleotides: TGTGCCAGCACCCTGGGAGGGACTAGCGGGATGGAGACCCAGTACTTC. It codes for CASTLGGTSGMETQYF.

V is TRBV7-2 and J is TRBJ2-3; 7 bases map to TRBD2. The germline gives CDR1 SGHTA, CDR2 FQGNSA. Losses at the gene ends were 2 bases for V and 0 bases for J; bases not matched to a gene: 5. This CDR3 spans 16 amino acids. The CDR3 sequence: CASSLILAFSTDTQYF. As DNA, the CDR3 is TGTGCCAGCAGCTTAATACTAGCGTTTAGCACAGATACGCAGTATTTT.

The chain combines TRBV28 with TRBJ2-7; D ambiguous. Germline V gene sequence: CDR1 MDHEN, CDR2 SYDVKM. Trimming stripped 9 bases from V and 3 bases from J, with 12 bases between. The CDR3 runs 12 residues. CDR3 in amino acids: CASSTSFYEQYF. The CDR3 nucleotides are TGTGCCAGTTCGACAAGTTTCTACGAGCAGTACTTC.

The chain uses TRBV5-1 and TRBJ2-7; 8 bases map to TRBD1. The CDR3 spans 14 residues. The V gene's germline CDR1 is SGHRS and CDR2 YFSETQ. The J segment lost 0 bases and the V segment lost 4 bases, leaving 3 bases of the junction unmatched. The CDR3 sequence is CASSPGQGSYEQYF. CDR3 coding DNA: TGCGCCAGCAGCCCAGGACAGGGCTCCTACGAGCAGTACTTC.

The chain uses TRBV28 and TRBJ2-1; 7 bases match TRBD1. The V and J ends lost 2 bases and 14 bases, in that order; junction bases with no gene match: 12. The CDR3 consists of 14 residues. Germline CDR1 reads MDHEN; CDR2 reads SYDVKM. In DNA form, the CDR3 reads TGTGCCAGCAGTTTAACCCCCCCTACAGGGGCCGAGTTCTTC. Translating it yields CASSLTPPTGAEFF.

The chain joins TRBV19 to TRBJ1-1; D unresolved. V was shortened by 3 bases and J by 3 bases, with 11 bases between the two germline ends. Germline values: CDR1 LNHDA, CDR2 SQIVND (reference sequence). The length of the CDR3 is 14 residues. The CDR3, as DNA: TGTGCCAGTAGTATTGCCGCTCGGGACACTGAAGCTTTCTTT. It encodes CASSIAARDTEAFF. Based on the CDR3 plus reference TRBV19 and TRBJ1-1, the full variable domain is DGGITQSPKYLFRKEGQNVTLSCEQNLNHDAMYWYRQDPGQGLRLIYYSQIVNDFQKGDIAEGYSVSREKKESFPLTVTSAQKNPTAFYLCASSIAARDTEAFFGQGTRLTVV.

This clone was seen a few times. V usage is TRBV7-9 and J usage is TRBJ2-7; the D gene is possibly TRBD2 (6 bases). Germline V lookup: CDR1 SEHNR, CDR2 FQNEAQ (reference sequence). V lost 6 bases and J lost 4, with 13 bases in between. CDR3 length: 13 amino acids. CDR3 residues: CASRPGDTYEQYF. As DNA, the CDR3 is TGTGCCAGCAGACCGGGGGATACATACGAGCAGTACTTC.

This chain joins TRBV29-1 and TRBJ1-1; 7 bases align to TRBD1. There are 13 residues in the CDR3. V lost 2 bases to trimming and J lost 1 base; unmatched junction nucleotides: 1. Looked up from germline, CDR1 is SQVTM and CDR2 is ANQGSEA. The CDR3 DNA is TGCAGCGTTGAACGACAGGGGAACACTGAAGCTTTCTTT. Protein product: CSVERQGNTEAFF.

This chain uses TRBV11-1 with TRBJ2-7; the match to TRBD1 covers 11 bases. V lost 6 bases, J lost 3 bases, and 10 bases stayed unmatched. Germline values: CDR1 SGHAT, CDR2 FQDESV (reference sequence). The CDR3 consists of 16 residues. The CDR3: CASSPWDRGMSYEQYF. CDR3 coding DNA: TGTGCCAGCAGTCCATGGGACAGGGGGATGAGCTACGAGCAGTACTTC.

This chain links TRBV4-3 with TRBJ2-1, with D tentatively TRBD1 (6 bases). This CDR3 is built from 13 residues. Trimming shortened V by 5 bases and J by 10 bases, and 15 bases separated the two germline ends. Germline assignment: CDR1 LGHNA and CDR2 YSLEER. The CDR3 sequence is CASSSREGEEQFF. CDR3 DNA: TGCGCCAGCAGCTCCCGAGAGGGGGAAGAGCAGTTCTTC.

This clone appeared once. The chain uses TRBV5-1 and TRBJ1-2; 10 nucleotides agree with TRBD1. The CDR3 is 14 residues long. Germline assignment: CDR1 SGHRS and CDR2 YFSETQ. Trimming took 4 bases from V and 6 from J; bases not matched to a gene: 6. The CDR3 DNA reads TGCGCCAGCAGCCGGGACAGGGGCGAAAATGGCTACACCTTC. Translating gives CASSRDRGENGYTF.

The rearrangement joins TRBV5-4 to TRBJ2-5; no firm D call. V was clipped by 5 bases and J by 4 bases, with 9 bases between them. CDR3 size: 12 residues. Germline values: CDR1 SGHNT, CDR2 YYREEE (reference sequence). The CDR3 sequence: CASRHRGETQYF. CDR3 nucleotides: TGTGCCAGCAGACATCGTGGAGAGACCCAGTACTTC.

This clone came up a few times. This chain uses TRBV28 with TRBJ2-5; a weak D match, TRBD1 (6 bases). Germline CDR1 MDHEN, CDR2 SYDVKM. The CDR3 is 15 residues long. With 5 bases removed from V and 5 bases from J, the gap between germline ends came to 18 bases. CDR3 bases: TGTGCCAGCAGTGACCGAGATCTGGGGGCCGAGACCCAGTACTTC. Residues: CASSDRDLGAETQYF.

V and J are TRBV6-5 and TRBJ1-4, with 7 bases that match TRBD1. The V gene's germline CDR1 is MNHEY and CDR2 SVGAGI. The J segment lost 8 bases and the V segment lost 2 bases, leaving 5 bases of the junction unmatched. The CDR3 loop spans 14 amino acids. CDR3 amino acids: CASSYNRGGEKLFF. The CDR3 region has the DNA TGTGCCAGCAGTTACAACAGGGGCGGCGAAAAACTGTTTTTT.

The chain has TRBV7-3 and TRBJ2-1; TRBD1 is a possible D gene (5 bases). The CDR3 consists of 16 residues. CDR1 and CDR2 (germline): SGHTA, FQGTGA. V lost 5 bases to trimming and J lost 0 bases, with 14 bases between them. The DNA for the CDR3 is TGTGCCAGCAGCCCTACTGGGGCGACCTCCTACAATGAGCAGTTCTTC. It encodes CASSPTGATSYNEQFF.